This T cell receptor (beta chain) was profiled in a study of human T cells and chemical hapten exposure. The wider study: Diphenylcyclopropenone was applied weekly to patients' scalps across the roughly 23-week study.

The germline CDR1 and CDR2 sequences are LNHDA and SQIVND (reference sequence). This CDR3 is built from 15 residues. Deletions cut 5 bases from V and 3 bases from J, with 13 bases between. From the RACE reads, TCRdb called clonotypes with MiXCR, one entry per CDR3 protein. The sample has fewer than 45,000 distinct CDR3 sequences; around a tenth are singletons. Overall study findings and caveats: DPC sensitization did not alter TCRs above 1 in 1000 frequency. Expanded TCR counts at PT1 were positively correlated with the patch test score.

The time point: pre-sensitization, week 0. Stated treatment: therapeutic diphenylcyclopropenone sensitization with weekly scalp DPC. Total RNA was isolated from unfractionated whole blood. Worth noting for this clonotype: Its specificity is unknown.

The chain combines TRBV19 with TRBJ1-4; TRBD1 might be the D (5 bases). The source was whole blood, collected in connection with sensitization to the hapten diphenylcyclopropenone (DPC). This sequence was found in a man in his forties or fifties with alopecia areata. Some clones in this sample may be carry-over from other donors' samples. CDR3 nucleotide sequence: TGTGCCAGTAGTCTACCGGGGGGTGCTAATGAAAAACTGTTTTTT. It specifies CASSLPGGANEKLFF.